This paragraph reports one T cell receptor beta chain. This CDR3 is built from 14 residues. From germline, CDR1 is MGHDK and CDR2 SYGVNS. Trimming pared 3 bases from V and 7 bases from J, leaving 15 bases between. These data are taken from a study of blood T cell repertoires in COVID-19. The overall study: Italy, Spain and the United States were the sources of the convalescent and acute COVID-19 samples. Sample material is recorded as cDNA or gDNA derived from T cells, B-cell-depleted T cells, or PBMCs.

Clones were sequenced by immunoSEQ multiplex PCR, and TCRdb holds only the in-frame ones, with some missing. The table lists just over 650,000 clones, 80% to 90% of them singletons. The sample consisted of peripheral blood. This rearrangement joins TRBV25-1 to TRBJ1-2, with D possibly matching TRBD1 (5 bases). The origin of this receptor is a young woman with acute or convalescent COVID-19. CDR3 amino acids: CASSEPGPLRGYTF. CDR3 coding DNA: TGTGCCAGCAGTGAGCCAGGGCCCCTACGTGGCTACACCTTC.